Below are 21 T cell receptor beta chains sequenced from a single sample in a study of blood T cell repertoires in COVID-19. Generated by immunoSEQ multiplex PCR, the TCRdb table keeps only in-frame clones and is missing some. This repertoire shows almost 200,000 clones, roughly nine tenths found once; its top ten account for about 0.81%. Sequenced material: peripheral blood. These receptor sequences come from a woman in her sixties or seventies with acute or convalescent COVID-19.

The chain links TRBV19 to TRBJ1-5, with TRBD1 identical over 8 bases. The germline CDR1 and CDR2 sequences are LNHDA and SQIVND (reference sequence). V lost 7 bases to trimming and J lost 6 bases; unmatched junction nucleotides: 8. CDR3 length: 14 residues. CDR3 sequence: CASKSGQGGQPQHF. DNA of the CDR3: TGTGCCAGTAAAAGTGGACAGGGCGGTCAGCCCCAGCATTTT.

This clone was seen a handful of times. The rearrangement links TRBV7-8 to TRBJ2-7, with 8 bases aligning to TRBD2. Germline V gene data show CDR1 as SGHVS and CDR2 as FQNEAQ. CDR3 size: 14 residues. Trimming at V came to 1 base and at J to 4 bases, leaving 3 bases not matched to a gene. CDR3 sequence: CASSLEGGGYEQYF. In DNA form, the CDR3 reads TGTGCCAGCAGCTTAGAGGGCGGGGGGTACGAGCAGTACTTC.

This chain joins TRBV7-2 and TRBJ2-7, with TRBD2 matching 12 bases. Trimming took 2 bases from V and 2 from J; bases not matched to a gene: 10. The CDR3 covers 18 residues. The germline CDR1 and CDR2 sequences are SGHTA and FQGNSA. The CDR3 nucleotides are TGTGCCAGCAGCTTACAGGTGCTAGGACTAGCGGGAACCTACGAGCAGTACTTC. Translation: CASSLQVLGLAGTYEQYF.

The chain's CDR3 is CASSATGGLSNQPQHF. CDR3 coding DNA: TGTGCCAGCAGTGCGACAGGGGGCTTGAGCAATCAGCCCCAGCATTTT. The chain links TRBV6-1 to TRBJ1-5; TRBD1 matches 10 bases. J gave up 1 base and V 4 bases, and 4 bases lay outside the gene matches. There are 16 residues in the CDR3. CDR1 and CDR2 from the germline V gene are MNHNS and SASEGT.

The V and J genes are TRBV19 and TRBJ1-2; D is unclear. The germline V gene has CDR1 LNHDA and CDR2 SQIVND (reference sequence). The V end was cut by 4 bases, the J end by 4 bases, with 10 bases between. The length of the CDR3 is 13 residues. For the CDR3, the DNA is TGTGCCAGTAGTACCATCCAGTTCTATGGCTACACCTTC. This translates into CASSTIQFYGYTF. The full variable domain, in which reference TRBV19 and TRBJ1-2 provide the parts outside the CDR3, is DGGITQSPKYLFRKEGQNVTLSCEQNLNHDAMYWYRQDPGQGLRLIYYSQIVNDFQKGDIAEGYSVSREKKESFPLTVTSAQKNPTAFYLCASSTIQFYGYTFGSGTRLTVV.

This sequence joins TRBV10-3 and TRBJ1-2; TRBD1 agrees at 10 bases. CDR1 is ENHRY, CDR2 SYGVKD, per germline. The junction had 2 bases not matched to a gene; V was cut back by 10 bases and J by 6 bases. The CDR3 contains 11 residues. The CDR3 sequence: CATGTGDGYTF. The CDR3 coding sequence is TGTGCCACCGGGACAGGGGATGGCTACACCTTC.

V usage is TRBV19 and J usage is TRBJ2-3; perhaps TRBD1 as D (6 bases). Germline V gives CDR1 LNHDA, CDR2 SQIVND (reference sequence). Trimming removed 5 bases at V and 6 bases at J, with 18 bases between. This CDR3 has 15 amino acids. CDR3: CASSALQGNLDTQYF. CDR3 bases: TGTGCCAGTAGTGCCTTACAGGGAAATTTGGATACGCAGTATTTT.

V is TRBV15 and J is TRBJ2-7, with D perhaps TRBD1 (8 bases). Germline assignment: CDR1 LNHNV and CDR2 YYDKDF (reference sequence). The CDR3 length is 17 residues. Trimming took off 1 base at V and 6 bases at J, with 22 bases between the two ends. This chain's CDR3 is CATSRAGGQGPWGEQYF. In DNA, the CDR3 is TGTGCCACCAGCAGAGCGGGAGGACAGGGCCCTTGGGGCGAGCAGTACTTC.

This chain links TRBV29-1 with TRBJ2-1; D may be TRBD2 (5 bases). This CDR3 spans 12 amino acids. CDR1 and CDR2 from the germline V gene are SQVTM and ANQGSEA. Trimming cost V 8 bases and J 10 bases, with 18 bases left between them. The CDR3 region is CSTRSGVGEQFF. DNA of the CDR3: TGCAGCACCCGGTCCGGGGTCGGGGAGCAGTTCTTC.

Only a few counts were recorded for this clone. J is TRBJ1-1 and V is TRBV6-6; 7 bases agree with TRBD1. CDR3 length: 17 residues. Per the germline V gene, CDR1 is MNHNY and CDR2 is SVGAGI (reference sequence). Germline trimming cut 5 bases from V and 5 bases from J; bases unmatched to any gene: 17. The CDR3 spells CASSRQGWDGIGTEAFF. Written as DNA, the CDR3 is TGTGCCAGCAGTCGACAGGGATGGGATGGAATAGGGACTGAAGCTTTCTTT.

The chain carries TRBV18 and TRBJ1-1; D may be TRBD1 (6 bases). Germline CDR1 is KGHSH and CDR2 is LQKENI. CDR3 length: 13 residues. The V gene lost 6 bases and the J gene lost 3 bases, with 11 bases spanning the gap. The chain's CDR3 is CASSTYRDTEAFF. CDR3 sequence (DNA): TGTGCCAGCTCCACATACAGGGACACTGAAGCTTTCTTT.

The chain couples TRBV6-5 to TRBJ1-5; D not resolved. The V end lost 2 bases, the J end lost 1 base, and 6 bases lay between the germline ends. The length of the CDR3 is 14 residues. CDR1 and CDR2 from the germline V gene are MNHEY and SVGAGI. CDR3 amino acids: CASSYTGSNQPQHF. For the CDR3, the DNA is TGTGCCAGCAGTTACACGGGGAGCAATCAGCCCCAGCATTTT.

The CDR3 protein is CASIRRGPGNEQFF. The CDR3 DNA reads as TGTGCCAGCATCCGAAGGGGCCCTGGGAATGAGCAGTTCTTC. This rearrangement joins TRBV28 to TRBJ2-1; tentatively, D is TRBD1 (5 bases). The V gene's germline CDR1 is MDHEN and CDR2 SYDVKM. Trimming left V 7 bases short and J 7 bases short, with 17 bases between. The CDR3 loop spans 14 amino acids.

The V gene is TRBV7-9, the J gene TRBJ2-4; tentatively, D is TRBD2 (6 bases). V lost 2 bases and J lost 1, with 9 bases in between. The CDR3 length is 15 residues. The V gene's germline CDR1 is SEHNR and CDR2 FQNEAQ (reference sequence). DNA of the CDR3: TGTGCCAGCAGCTTATGGCGGGGCGCCAAAAACATTCAGTACTTC. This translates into CASSLWRGAKNIQYF.

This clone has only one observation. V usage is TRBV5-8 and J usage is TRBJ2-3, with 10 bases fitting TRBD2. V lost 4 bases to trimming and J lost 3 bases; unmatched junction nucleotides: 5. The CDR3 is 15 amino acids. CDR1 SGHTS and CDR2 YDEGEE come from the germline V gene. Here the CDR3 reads CASSPQTSGTDTQYF. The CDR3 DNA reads TGTGCCAGCAGCCCCCAGACTAGCGGGACAGATACGCAGTATTTT.

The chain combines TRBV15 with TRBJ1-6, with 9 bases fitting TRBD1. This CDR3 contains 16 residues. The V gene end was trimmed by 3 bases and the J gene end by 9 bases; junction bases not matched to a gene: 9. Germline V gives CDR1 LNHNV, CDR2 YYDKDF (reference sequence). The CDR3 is CATSRGADRGGSPLHF. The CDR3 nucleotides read TGTGCCACCAGCAGGGGTGCGGACAGGGGAGGTTCACCCCTCCACTTT.

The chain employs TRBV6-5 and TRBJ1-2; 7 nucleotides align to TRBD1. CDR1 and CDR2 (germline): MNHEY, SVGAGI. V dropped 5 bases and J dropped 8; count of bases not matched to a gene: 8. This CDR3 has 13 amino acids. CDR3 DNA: TGTGCCAGCAGTCCTACAGGGGCGGGAGGCTACACCTTC. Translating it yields CASSPTGAGGYTF.

Written as DNA, the CDR3 is TGTGCTAGTGGACTAATAGCGGGTGGCACCGGGGAGCTGTTTTTT. This encodes CASGLIAGGTGELFF. The V and J genes are TRBV12-5 and TRBJ2-2; 7 bases align to TRBD2. CDR1 LGHNT and CDR2 FRNRAP come from the germline V gene. The CDR3 consists of 15 residues. With 6 bases clipped from V and 4 bases from J, the junction kept 8 bases outside the gene matches.

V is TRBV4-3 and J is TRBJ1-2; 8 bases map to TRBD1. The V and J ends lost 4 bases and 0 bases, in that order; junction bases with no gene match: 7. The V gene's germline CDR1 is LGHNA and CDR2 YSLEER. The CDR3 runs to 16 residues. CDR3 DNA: TGCGCCAGCAGCCGGGCCTCAGGGGGCGCTAACTATGGCTACACCTTC. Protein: CASSRASGGANYGYTF.

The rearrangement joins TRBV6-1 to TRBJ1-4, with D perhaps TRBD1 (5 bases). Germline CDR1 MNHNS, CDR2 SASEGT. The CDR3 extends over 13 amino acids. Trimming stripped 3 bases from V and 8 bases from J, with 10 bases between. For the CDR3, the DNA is TGTGCCAGCAGTGACAGGGTGAGCGAAAAACTGTTTTTT. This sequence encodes CASSDRVSEKLFF.

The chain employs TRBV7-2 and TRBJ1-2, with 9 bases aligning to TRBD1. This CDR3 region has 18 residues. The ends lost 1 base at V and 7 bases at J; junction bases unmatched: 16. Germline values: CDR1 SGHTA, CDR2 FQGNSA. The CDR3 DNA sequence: TGTGCCAGCAGCTTAGGCGGGACAGGGTCATTATGGTCTAGTGGCTACACCTTC. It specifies CASSLGGTGSLWSSGYTF.